These 5 T cell receptor beta chains came from one sample sequenced in a study of blood T cell repertoires in COVID-19. The data were produced by immunoSEQ multiplex PCR, yet TCRdb's version contains in-frame clones alone and is incomplete. The data contain some 160,000 clones, 78% of them singletons. The sequenced sample consisted of peripheral blood. Receptors were obtained from a woman of 80 years or more with acute or convalescent COVID-19.

The chain joins TRBV6-5 to TRBJ1-5; TRBD1 matches 10 bases. V was clipped by 6 bases and J by 3 bases; unmatched bases: 2. CDR1 and CDR2 from the germline V gene are MNHEY and SVGAGI. The CDR3 consists of 14 residues. The CDR3 protein is CASRGQGVNQPQHF. For the CDR3, the DNA is TGTGCCAGCAGAGGACAGGGGGTCAATCAGCCCCAGCATTTT.

The V call is TRBV3-1 (or the pseudogene TRBV3-2), the J call TRBJ2-1, with D perhaps TRBD2 (6 bases). V was shortened by 2 bases and J by 5 bases, with 13 bases between the two germline ends. CDR1 is LGHDT and CDR2 is YNNKEL in the germline V gene (reference sequence). CDR3 length: 15 residues. The CDR3 DNA is TGTGCCAGCAGCCAACGGGGGAGTAGCAACAATGAGCAGTTCTTC. Its translation: CASSQRGSSNNEQFF.

The V call is TRBV5-1, the J call TRBJ2-1; TRBD2 agrees at 8 bases. The CDR3 is made up of 16 amino acids. CDR1 is SGHRS, CDR2 YFSETQ, per germline. V shed 5 bases, J shed 6 bases, and the junction held 13 bases outside the gene matches. The CDR3 nucleotides are TGCGCCAGCAGTCTCACGGCGGGGGGCAGGATCAATGAGCAGTTCTTC. This codes for CASSLTAGGRINEQFF.

The chain has TRBV7-9 and TRBJ2-1; D not resolved. Trimming cost V 1 base and J 6 bases, with 16 bases left between them. The V gene's germline CDR1 is SEHNR and CDR2 FQNEAQ (reference sequence). The CDR3 sequence is 16 residues long. The CDR3 region is CASSLVPASLPNEQFF. The CDR3 nucleotides are TGTGCCAGCAGCTTAGTGCCAGCGAGCCTCCCCAATGAGCAGTTCTTC.

This chain joins TRBV18 and TRBJ1-1; D not resolved. From germline, CDR1 is KGHSH and CDR2 LQKENI. This CDR3 comprises 14 residues. V was cut by 3 bases and J by 5 bases, with 13 bases left in between. Written as DNA, the CDR3 is TGTGCCAGCTCACCTGTGAACCCGGGAACTGAAGCTTTCTTT. Encoded protein: CASSPVNPGTEAFF.